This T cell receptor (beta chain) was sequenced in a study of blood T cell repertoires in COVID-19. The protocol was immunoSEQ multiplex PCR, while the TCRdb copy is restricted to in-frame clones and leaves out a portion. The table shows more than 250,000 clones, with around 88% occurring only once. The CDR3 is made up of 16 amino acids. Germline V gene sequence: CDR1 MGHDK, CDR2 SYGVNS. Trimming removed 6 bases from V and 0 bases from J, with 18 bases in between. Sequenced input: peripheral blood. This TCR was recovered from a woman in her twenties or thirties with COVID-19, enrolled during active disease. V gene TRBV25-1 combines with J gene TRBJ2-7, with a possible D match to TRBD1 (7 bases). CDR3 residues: CASRGGAGGGSYEQYF. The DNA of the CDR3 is TGTGCCAGCAGGGGGGGCGCAGGGGGAGGCTCCTACGAGCAGTACTTC.